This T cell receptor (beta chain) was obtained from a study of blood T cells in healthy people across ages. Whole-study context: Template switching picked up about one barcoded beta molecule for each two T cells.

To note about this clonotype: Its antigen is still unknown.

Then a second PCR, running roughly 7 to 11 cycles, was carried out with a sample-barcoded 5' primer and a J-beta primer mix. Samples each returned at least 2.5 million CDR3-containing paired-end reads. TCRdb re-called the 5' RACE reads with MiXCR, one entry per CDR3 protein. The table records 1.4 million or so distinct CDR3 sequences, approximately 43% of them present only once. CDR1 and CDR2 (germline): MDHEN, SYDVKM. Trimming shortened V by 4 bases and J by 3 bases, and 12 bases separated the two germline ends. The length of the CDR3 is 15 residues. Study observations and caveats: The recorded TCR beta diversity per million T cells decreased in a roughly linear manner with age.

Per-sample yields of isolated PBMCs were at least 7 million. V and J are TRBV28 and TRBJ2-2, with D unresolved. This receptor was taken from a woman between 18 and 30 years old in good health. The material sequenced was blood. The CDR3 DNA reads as TGTGCCAGCAGTTCAGACACAGAAGACACCGGGGAGCTGTTTTTT. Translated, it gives CASSSDTEDTGELFF.